This T cell receptor (beta chain) was sequenced during a study of blood T cell repertoires in COVID-19. Study context: T cells, B-cell-depleted T cells, or PBMCs provided the cDNA or gDNA that served as material.

CDR1 is SGHDN, CDR2 FVKESK, per germline. This CDR3 is built from 13 residues. V lost 4 bases and J 7 bases, leaving 13 bases between the germline ends. Study processing details: Estimation of nucleated cell counts relied on the amplification of reference gene primers. The method was immunoSEQ multiplex PCR; TCRdb's version includes in-frame clones alone and lacks a portion of them. V and J calls plus clone size are reproduced from that table; the DNA served to infer D and trimming. This sample has hundreds of thousands of clones, with 88% found just once. The clonotype was recovered from a man between 35 and 55 years old with acute or convalescent COVID-19. The gene calls are TRBV14 and TRBJ1-2, with unresolved D. The sequenced sample was peripheral blood. For the CDR3, the DNA is TGTGCCAGCAGCCGGAGGGAATCTCTTGGCTACACCTTC. Protein sequence: CASSRRESLGYTF. Combining the CDR3 with reference TRBV14 and TRBJ1-2 gives the whole variable domain EAGVTQFPSHSVIEKGQTVTLRCDPISGHDNLYWYRRVMGKEIKFLLHFVKESKQDESGMPNNRFLAERTGGTYSTLKVQPAELEDSGVYFCASSRRESLGYTFGSGTRLTVV.